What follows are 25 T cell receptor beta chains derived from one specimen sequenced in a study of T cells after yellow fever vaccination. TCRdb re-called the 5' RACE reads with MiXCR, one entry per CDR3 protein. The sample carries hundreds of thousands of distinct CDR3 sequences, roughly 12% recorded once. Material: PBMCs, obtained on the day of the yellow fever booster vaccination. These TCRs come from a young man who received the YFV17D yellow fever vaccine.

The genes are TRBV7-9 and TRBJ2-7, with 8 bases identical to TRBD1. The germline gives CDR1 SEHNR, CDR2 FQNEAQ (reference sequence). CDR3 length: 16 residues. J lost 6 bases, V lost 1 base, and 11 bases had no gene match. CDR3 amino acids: CASSLDPPGQGGEQYF. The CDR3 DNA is TGTGCCAGCAGCTTAGACCCTCCCGGACAGGGCGGCGAGCAGTACTTC. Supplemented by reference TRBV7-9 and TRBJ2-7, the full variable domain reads DTGVSQNPRHKITKRGQNVTFRCDPISEHNRLYWYRQTLGQGPEFLTYFQNEAQLEKSRLLSDRFSAERPKGSFSTLEIQRTEQGDSAMYLCASSLDPPGQGGEQYFGPGTRLTVT.

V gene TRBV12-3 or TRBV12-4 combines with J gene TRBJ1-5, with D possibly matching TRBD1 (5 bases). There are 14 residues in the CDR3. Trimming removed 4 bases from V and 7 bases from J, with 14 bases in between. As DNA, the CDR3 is TGTGCCAGCAGTTGGTGGGGGACCGGGCAGCCCCAGCATTTT. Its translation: CASSWWGTGQPQHF.

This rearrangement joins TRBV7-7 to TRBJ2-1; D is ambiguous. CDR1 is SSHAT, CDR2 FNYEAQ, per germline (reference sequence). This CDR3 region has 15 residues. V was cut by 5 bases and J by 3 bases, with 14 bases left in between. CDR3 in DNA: TGTGCCAGCAGCAAAGGGTCTTGGAGCTACAATGAGCAGTTCTTC. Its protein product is CASSKGSWSYNEQFF.

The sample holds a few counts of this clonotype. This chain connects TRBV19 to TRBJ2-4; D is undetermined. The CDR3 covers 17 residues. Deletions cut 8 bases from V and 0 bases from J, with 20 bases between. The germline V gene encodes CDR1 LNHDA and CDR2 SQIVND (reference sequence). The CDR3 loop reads CASEPGRLTLAKNIQYF. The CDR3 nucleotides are TGTGCCAGTGAGCCCGGACGGCTGACACTAGCCAAAAACATTCAGTACTTC. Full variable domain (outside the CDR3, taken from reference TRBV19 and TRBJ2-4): DGGITQSPKYLFRKEGQNVTLSCEQNLNHDAMYWYRQDPGQGLRLIYYSQIVNDFQKGDIAEGYSVSREKKESFPLTVTSAQKNPTAFYLCASEPGRLTLAKNIQYFGAGTRLSVL.

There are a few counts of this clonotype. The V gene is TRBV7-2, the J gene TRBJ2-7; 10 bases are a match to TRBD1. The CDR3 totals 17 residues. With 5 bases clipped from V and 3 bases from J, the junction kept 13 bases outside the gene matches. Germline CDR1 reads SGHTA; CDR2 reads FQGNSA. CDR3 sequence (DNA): TGTGCCAGCAGCCCAAGGTCTTACCGGGACAGGGGCTACGAGCAGTACTTC. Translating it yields CASSPRSYRDRGYEQYF.

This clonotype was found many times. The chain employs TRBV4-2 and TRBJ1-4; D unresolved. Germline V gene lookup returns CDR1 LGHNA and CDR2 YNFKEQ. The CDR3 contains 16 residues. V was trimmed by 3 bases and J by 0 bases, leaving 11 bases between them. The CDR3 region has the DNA TGTGCCAGCAGCCAGGCCGACCGTGCAACTAATGAAAAACTGTTTTTT. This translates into CASSQADRATNEKLFF.

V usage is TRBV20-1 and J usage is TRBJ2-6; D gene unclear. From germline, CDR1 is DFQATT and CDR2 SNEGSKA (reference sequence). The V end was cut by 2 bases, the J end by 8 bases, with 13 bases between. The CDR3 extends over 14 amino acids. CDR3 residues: CSARIPPWTNVLTF. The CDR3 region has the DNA TGCAGTGCTAGAATCCCTCCCTGGACCAACGTCCTGACTTTC.

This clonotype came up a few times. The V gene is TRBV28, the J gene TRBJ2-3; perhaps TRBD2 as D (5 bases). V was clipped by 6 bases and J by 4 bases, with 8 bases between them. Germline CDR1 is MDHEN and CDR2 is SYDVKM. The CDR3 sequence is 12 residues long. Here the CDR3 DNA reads TGTGCCAGCAGGCCGGGATCAGATACGCAGTATTTT. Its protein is CASRPGSDTQYF.

CDR3 nucleotides: TGTGCCAGTAGAGGGATGGGGTACACCTTC. Amino acid sequence: CASRGMGYTF. V and J are TRBV19 and TRBJ1-2; D call uncertain. Germline V CDR1 and CDR2: LNHDA, SQIVND (reference sequence). Trimming removed 6 bases at V and 11 bases at J, with 10 bases between. The CDR3 runs to 10 residues.

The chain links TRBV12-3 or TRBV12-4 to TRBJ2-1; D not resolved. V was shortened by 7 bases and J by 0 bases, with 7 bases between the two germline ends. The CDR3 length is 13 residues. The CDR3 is CASTPSSYNEQFF. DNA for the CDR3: TGTGCCAGCACTCCTAGCTCCTACAATGAGCAGTTCTTC.

CDR3 in DNA: TGCAGCGCCACCCGCAAACAGGGGGCCTCCTACGAGCAGTACTTC. This sequence encodes CSATRKQGASYEQYF. J is TRBJ2-7 and V is TRBV29-1; 9 positions agree with TRBD1. Trimming cost V 7 bases and J 0 bases; bases outside gene matches: 10. There are 15 residues in the CDR3. CDR1 SQVTM and CDR2 ANQGSEA come from the germline V gene.

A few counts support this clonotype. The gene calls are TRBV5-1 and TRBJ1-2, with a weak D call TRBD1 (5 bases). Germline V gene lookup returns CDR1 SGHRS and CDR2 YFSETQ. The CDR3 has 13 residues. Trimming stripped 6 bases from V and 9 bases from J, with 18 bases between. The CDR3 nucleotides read TGCGCCAGCAACCTTCCTGGCGCAGGGAGCTACACCTTC. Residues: CASNLPGAGSYTF.

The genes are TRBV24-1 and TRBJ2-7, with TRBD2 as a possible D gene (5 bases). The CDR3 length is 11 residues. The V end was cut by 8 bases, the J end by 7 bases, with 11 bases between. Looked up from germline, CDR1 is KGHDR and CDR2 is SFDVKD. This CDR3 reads CATISRGEQYF. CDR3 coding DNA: TGTGCCACCATTAGCCGGGGTGAGCAGTACTTC.

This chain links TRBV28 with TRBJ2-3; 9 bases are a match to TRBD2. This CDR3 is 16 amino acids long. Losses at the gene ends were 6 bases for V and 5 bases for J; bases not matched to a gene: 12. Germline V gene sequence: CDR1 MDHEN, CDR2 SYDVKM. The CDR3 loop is CASSLAGRGYGDTQYF. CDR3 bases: TGTGCCAGCAGCCTAGCGGGAAGGGGTTATGGAGATACGCAGTATTTT.

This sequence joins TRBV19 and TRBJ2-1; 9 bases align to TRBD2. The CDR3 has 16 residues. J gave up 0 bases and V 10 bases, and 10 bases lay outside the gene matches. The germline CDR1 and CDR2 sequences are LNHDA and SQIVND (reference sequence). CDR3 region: CATKASGTSSYNEQFF. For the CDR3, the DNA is TGTGCCACTAAGGCTAGCGGGACAAGCTCCTACAATGAGCAGTTCTTC.

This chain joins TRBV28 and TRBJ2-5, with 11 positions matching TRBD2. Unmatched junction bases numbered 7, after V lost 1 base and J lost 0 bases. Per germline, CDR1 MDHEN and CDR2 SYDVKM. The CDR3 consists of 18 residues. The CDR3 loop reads CASSLSLSSGGYQETQYF. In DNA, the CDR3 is TGTGCCAGCAGTTTATCCCTATCTAGCGGGGGGTACCAAGAGACCCAGTACTTC.

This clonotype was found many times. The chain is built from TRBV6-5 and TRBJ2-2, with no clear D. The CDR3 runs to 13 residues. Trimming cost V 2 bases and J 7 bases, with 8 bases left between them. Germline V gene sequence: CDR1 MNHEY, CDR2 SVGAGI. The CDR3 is CASSYGVIGELFF. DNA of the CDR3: TGTGCCAGCAGTTACGGGGTGATCGGGGAGCTGTTTTTT.

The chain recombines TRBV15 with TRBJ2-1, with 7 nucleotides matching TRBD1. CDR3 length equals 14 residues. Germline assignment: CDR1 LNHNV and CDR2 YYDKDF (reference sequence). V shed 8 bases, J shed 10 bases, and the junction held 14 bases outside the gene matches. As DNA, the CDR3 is TGTGCCACCGGGGGACAGCCCACACCCAGGGAGCAGTTCTTC. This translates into CATGGQPTPREQFF.

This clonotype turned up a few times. DNA of the CDR3: TGTGCCAGTAGACCTCCGCCGGCTAGCGGGCGTTACAATGAGCAGTTCTTC. Translated, it gives CASRPPPASGRYNEQFF. The chain couples TRBV19 to TRBJ2-1; 8 nucleotides match TRBD2. Germline values: CDR1 LNHDA, CDR2 SQIVND (reference sequence). V dropped 6 bases and J dropped 4; count of bases not matched to a gene: 14. This CDR3 region has 17 residues.

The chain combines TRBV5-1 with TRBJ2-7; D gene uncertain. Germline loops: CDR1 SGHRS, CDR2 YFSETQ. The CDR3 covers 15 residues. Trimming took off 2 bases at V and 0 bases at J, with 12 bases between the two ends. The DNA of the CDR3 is TGCGCCAGCAGCTTTCTGAGTGATTCCTCCTACGAGCAGTACTTC. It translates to CASSFLSDSSYEQYF. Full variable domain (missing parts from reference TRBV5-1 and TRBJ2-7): KAGVTQTPRYLIKTRGQQVTLSCSPISGHRSVSWYQQTPGQGLQFLFEYFSETQRNKGNFPGRFSGRQFSNSRSEMNVSTLELGDSALYLCASSFLSDSSYEQYFGPGTRLTVT.

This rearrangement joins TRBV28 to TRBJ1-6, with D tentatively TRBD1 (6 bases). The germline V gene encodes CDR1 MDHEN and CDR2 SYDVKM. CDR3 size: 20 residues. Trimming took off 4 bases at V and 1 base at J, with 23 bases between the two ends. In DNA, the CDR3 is TGTGCCAGCAGTTCGCTAACAGGGTCAGCGGTGTTATCCTATAATTCACCCCTCCACTTT. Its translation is CASSSLTGSAVLSYNSPLHF.

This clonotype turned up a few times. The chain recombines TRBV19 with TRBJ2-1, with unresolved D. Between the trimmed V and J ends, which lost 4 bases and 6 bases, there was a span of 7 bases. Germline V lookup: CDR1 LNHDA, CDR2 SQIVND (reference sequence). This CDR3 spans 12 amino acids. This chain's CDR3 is CASSTRLNEQFF. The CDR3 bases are TGTGCCAGTAGTACCCGCCTCAATGAGCAGTTCTTC.

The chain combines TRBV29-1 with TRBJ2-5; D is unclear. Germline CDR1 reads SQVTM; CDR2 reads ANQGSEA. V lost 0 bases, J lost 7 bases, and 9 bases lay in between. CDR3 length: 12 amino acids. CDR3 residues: CSVEERSRTQYF. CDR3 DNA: TGCAGCGTTGAAGAACGGTCGCGGACCCAGTACTTC.

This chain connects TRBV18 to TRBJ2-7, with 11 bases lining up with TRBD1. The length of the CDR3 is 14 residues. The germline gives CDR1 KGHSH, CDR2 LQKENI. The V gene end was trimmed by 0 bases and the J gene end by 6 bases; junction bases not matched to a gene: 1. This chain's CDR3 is CASSPPGTGGEQYF. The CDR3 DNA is TGTGCCAGCTCACCACCGGGGACAGGGGGCGAGCAGTACTTC. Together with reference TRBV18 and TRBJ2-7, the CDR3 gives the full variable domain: NAGVMQNPRHLVRRRGQEARLRCSPMKGHSHVYWYRQLPEEGLKFMVYLQKENIIDESGMPKERFSAEFPKEGPSILRIQQVVRGDSAAYFCASSPPGTGGEQYFGPGTRLTVT.

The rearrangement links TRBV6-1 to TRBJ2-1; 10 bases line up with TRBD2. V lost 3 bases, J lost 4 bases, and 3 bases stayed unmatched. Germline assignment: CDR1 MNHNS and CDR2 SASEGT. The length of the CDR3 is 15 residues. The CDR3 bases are TGTGCCAGCAGTGAGACTAGCGGGCCATACAATGAGCAGTTCTTC. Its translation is CASSETSGPYNEQFF.